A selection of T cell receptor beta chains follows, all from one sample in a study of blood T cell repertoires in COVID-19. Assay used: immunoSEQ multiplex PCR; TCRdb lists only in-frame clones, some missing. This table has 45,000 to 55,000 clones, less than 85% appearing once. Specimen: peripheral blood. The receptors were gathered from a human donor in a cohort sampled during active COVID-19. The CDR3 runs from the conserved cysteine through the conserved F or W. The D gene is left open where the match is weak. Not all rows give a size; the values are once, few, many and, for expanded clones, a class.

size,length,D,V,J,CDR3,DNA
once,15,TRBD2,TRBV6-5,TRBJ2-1,CATQGLAGSYNEQFF,TGTGCCACCCAGGGGCTAGCGGGATCCTACAATGAGCAGTTCTTC
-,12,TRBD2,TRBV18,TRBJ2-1,CASSPGGDEQFF,TGTGCCAGCTCACCGGGGGGGGATGAGCAGTTCTTC
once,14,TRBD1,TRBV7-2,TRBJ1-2,CASSPGQGDGGYTF,TGTGCCAGCAGCCCTGGACAGGGGGATGGGGGCTACACCTTC
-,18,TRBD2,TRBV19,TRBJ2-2,CASTGPGLVAGNTGELFF,TGTGCCAGTACTGGCCCAGGGTTGGTAGCGGGGAACACCGGGGAGCTGTTTTTT
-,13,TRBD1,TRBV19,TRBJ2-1,CASKLTGNNEQFF,TGTGCCAGTAAGCTGACAGGGAACAATGAGCAGTTCTTC
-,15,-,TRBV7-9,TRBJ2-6,CASSLRGSGANVLTF,TGTGCCAGCAGTCTCAGGGGCTCTGGGGCCAACGTCCTGACTTTC
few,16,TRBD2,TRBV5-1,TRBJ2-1,CASSLDAGGTYNEQFF,TGCGCCAGCAGCTTGGATGCGGGGGGAACCTACAATGAGCAGTTCTTC
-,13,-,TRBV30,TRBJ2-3,CAWSLAGADTQYF,TGTGCCTGGAGCCTCGCCGGGGCAGATACGCAGTATTTT
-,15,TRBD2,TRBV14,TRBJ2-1,CASSPREREFNEQFF,TGTGCCAGCAGCCCTCGGGAGCGGGAGTTTAATGAGCAGTTCTTC
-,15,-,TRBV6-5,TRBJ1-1,CASSNTGGLNTEAFF,TGTGCCAGCAGTAATACAGGTGGCTTGAACACTGAAGCTTTCTTT
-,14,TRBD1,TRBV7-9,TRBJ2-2,CAGGSPGGTGELFF,TGTGCCGGAGGTTCCCCAGGGGGCACCGGGGAGCTGTTTTTT
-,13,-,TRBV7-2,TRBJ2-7,CASSLRRTYEQYF,TGTGCCAGCAGCTTAAGGAGAACCTACGAGCAGTACTTC
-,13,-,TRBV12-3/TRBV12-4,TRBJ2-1,CASSGSSYNEQFF,TGTGCCAGCTCGGGGAGCTCCTACAATGAGCAGTTCTTC
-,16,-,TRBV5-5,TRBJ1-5,CASSPMTTAPNQPQHF,TGTGCCAGCAGCCCGATGACGACAGCCCCCAATCAGCCCCAGCATTTT
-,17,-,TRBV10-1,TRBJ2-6,CASSESILGSGANVLTF,TGCGCCAGCAGTGAGTCGATACTAGGATCCGGGGCCAACGTCCTGACTTTC
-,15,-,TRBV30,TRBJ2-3,CAWSVRSLNTDTQYF,TGTGCCTGGAGTGTACGTAGCCTAAACACAGATACGCAGTATTTT
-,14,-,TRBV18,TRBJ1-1,CASSPAGQRNEAFF,TGTGCCAGCTCACCAGCGGGCCAGAGAAACGAAGCTTTCTTT
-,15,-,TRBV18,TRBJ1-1,CASSPQYAGGTEAFF,TGTGCCAGCTCACCACAGTACGCCGGAGGCACTGAAGCTTTCTTT
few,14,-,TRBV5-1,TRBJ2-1,CASSLSARDSEQFF,TGCGCCAGCAGCTTGTCGGCGCGGGACTCCGAGCAGTTCTTC
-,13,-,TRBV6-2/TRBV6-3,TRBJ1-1,CASSYSNRPEAFF,TGTGCCAGCAGTTACTCGAACAGGCCTGAAGCTTTCTTT
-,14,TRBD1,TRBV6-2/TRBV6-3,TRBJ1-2,CASSLGQGFYGYTF,TGTGCCAGCAGCCTGGGACAGGGGTTTTATGGCTACACCTTC
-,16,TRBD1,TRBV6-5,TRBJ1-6,CASSYGGDRGYSPLHF,TGTGCCAGCAGTTACGGAGGGGACAGGGGATATTCACCCCTCCACTTT
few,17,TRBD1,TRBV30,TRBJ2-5,CAWSGTLGARGKETQYF,TGTGCCTGGAGTGGAACTCTTGGAGCCAGGGGGAAAGAGACCCAGTACTTC
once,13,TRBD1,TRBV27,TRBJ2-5,CASSHGQGGTQYF,TGTGCCAGCAGTCACGGACAGGGGGGGACCCAGTACTTC
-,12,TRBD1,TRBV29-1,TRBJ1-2,CSAKTGNYGYTF,TGCAGCGCCAAGACAGGGAACTATGGCTACACCTTC
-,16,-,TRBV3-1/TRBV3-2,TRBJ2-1,CASSHNGLSSYNEQFF,TGTGCCAGCAGCCACAATGGTTTGAGCTCCTACAATGAGCAGTTCTTC
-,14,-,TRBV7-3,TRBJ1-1,CASSPSSRGTEAFF,TGTGCCAGCAGCCCCTCTTCGCGGGGGACTGAAGCTTTCTTT
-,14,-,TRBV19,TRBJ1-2,CASSISTGRGGYTF,TGTGCCAGTAGTATCTCAACAGGCAGGGGTGGCTACACCTTC
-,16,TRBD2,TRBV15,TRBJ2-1,CATSRVGLAGSNEQFF,TGTGCCACCAGCAGGGTCGGACTAGCGGGGAGCAATGAGCAGTTCTTC
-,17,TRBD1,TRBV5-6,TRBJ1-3,CASSFSGTGKAGNTIYF,TGTGCCAGCAGCTTCTCCGGGACAGGGAAGGCAGGAAACACCATATATTTT
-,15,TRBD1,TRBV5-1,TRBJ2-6,CASSGGQAGANVLTF,TGCGCCAGCAGCGGGGGACAGGCTGGGGCCAACGTCCTGACTTTC
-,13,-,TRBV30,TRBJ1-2,CAWRRTDNYGYTF,TGTGCCTGGAGGCGGACAGATAACTATGGCTACACCTTC
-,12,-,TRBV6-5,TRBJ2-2,CASSPGVGELFF,TGTGCCAGCAGTCCAGGGGTAGGGGAGCTGTTTTTT
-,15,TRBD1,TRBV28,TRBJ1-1,CASIIGGAVRTEAFF,TGTGCCAGCATTATAGGGGGCGCGGTTAGGACTGAAGCTTTCTTT
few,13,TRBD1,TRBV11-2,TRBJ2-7,CASSRQGAYEQYF,TGTGCCAGCAGTCGACAGGGGGCCTACGAGCAGTACTTC
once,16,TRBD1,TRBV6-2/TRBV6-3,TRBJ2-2,CASSIVGTGATGELFF,TGTGCCAGCAGTATCGTTGGGACAGGGGCCACCGGGGAGCTGTTTTTT
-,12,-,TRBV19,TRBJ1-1,CASSIDRREAFF,TGTGCCAGTAGTATAGACAGAAGAGAAGCTTTCTTT
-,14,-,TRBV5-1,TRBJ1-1,CASSLDRGPTEAFF,TGCGCCAGCAGCTTGGATCGAGGCCCCACTGAAGCTTTCTTT
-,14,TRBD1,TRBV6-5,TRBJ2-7,CASRGQGATYEQYF,TGTGCCAGCAGAGGACAGGGCGCCACCTACGAGCAGTACTTC
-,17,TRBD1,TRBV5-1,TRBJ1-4,CASSSKSEAGQGEKLFF,TGCGCCAGCAGCTCGAAAAGCGAGGCCGGACAGGGGGAAAAACTGTTTTTT
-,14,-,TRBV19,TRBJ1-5,CASSPPGYNQPQHF,TGTGCCAGTAGTCCCCCAGGCTACAATCAGCCCCAGCATTTT
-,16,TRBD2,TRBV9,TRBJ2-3,CASSVGAGGSTDTQYF,TGTGCCAGCAGCGTAGGAGCGGGGGGAAGCACAGATACGCAGTATTTT
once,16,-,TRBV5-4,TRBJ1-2,CASSPTRTDANYGYTF,TGTGCCAGCAGCCCTACTCGGACAGACGCTAACTATGGCTACACCTTC
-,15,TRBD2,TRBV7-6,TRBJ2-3,CASSLGPSGADTQYF,TGTGCCAGCAGCTTAGGCCCTAGCGGGGCAGATACGCAGTATTTT
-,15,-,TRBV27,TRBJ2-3,CASSLYQGFTDTQYF,TGTGCCAGCAGTTTATACCAGGGGTTCACAGATACGCAGTATTTT
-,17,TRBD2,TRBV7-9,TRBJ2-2,CASSSWTSGGAAGELFF,TGTGCCAGCAGCTCCTGGACTAGCGGGGGGGCCGCCGGGGAGCTGTTTTTT
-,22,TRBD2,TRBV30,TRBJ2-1,CAWSVGLAGTHLFTTSYNEQFF,TGTGCCTGGAGTGTTGGACTAGCGGGGACGCACCTCTTCACCACATCCTACAATGAGCAGTTCTTC
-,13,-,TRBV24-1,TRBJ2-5,CATSDPGEETQYF,TGTGCCACCAGTGACCCCGGAGAGGAGACCCAGTACTTC
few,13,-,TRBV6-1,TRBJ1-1,CASSEEGGTEAFF,TGTGCCAGCAGTGAAGAAGGGGGCACTGAAGCTTTCTTT
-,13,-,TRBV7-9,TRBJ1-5,CASSRGAYQPQHF,TGTGCCAGCAGCAGGGGGGCGTATCAACCCCAGCATTTT
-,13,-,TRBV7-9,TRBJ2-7,CASHRDISYEQYF,TGTGCCAGCCATCGTGACATTTCGTACGAGCAGTACTTC
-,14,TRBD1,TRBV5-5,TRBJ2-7,CASSFGTGVGEQYF,TGTGCCAGCAGCTTCGGAACAGGGGTAGGCGAGCAGTACTTC